Sequencing of this T cell receptor beta chain was carried out in a study of radiation and T cells in renal cell carcinoma. The CDR3 totals 16 residues. The germline gives CDR1 LGHNT, CDR2 FRNRAP. The trim removed 10 bases at V and 0 bases at J, leaving 11 bases unmatched. This clone was counted a few times. Treatment given: treatment-naive control, cytoreductive nephrectomy. Only in-frame clones appear in the TCRdb table, and some are missing; sequencing was by immunoSEQ multiplex PCR. The data contain 18,000 or so clones, about 60% of them seen just once; the ten biggest clones take up about 33%. This specimen consisted of tumor tissue, obtained from a patient whose treatment was nephrectomy without radiotherapy. The rearrangement links TRBV12-5 to TRBJ1-2; 10 bases map to TRBD1. This clonotype was obtained from a man aged 45 to 65 with renal cell carcinoma. The CDR3 nucleotides read TGTGCTACCACTAGTGACAGGGGGCAAACTAACTATGGCTACACCTTC. The encoded protein is CATTSDRGQTNYGYTF.